This TCR beta chain was observed in a study of vaccination effects on CD4 cells after COVID-19. Whole-study context: The median interval between the second dose and post-vaccine sampling was 72 days.

Sequencing in the ViraFEST assay came after antigen-specific CD4+ T cells had been expanded with viral peptide pools, which were used to stimulate PBMC. Upon completion of around ten days in culture, CD4+ T cells were isolated. Two doses of BNT162b2 or mRNA-1273 vaccine were administered to participants. Sequencing used immunoSEQ multiplex PCR; TCRdb keeps in-frame clones, though not all of them. The data show some 16,000 clones, about 70% seen once. This clone was detected once. As yet, its antigen is unknown. Additional DNA sequences in this sample encode the identical CDR3. The V end was cut by 1 base, the J end by 1 base, with 7 bases between. The CDR3 length is 14 residues. The V gene's germline CDR1 is LGHDT and CDR2 YNNKEL (reference sequence).

The source is a human donor who received a COVID-19 vaccine. The sequences come from CD4+ T cells from PBMCs cultured with HCoV-NL63 spike peptides, collected after COVID-19 vaccination. V is TRBV3-1 (or the pseudogene TRBV3-2) and J is TRBJ1-1; D is unclear. CDR3 nucleotide sequence: TGTGCCAGCAGCCAAGTCCGCCGGAACACTGAAGCTTTCTTT. This encodes CASSQVRRNTEAFF.